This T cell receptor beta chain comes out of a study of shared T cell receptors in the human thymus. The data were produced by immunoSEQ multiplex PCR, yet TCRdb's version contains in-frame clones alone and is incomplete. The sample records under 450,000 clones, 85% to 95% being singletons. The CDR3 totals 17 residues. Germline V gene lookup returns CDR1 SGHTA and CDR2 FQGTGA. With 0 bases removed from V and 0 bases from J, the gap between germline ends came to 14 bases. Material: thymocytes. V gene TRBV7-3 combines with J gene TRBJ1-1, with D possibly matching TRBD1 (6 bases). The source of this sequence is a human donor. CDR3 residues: CASSLTGEGDMNTEAFF. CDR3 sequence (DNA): TGTGCCAGCAGCTTAACTGGAGAGGGGGACATGAACACTGAAGCTTTCTTT. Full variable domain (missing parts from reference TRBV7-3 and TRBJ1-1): GAGVSQTPSNKVTEKGKYVELRCDPISGHTALYWYRQSLGQGPEFLIYFQGTGAADDSGLPNDRFFAVRPEGSVSTLKIQRTERGDSAVYLCASSLTGEGDMNTEAFFGQGTRLTVV.